These 29 T cell receptor beta chains were sequenced from one sample in a study of blood T cell repertoires in COVID-19. The method was immunoSEQ multiplex PCR; TCRdb's version includes in-frame clones alone and lacks a portion of them. The sample has more than 400,000 clones; roughly 87% are singletons. Sequencing used PBMCs or T cells enriched from blood (not recorded which). Receptors originate from a man aged 18 to 29 who had recovered from COVID-19.

The rearrangement uses TRBV5-1 and TRBJ1-4; D is perhaps TRBD1 (6 bases). This CDR3 contains 16 residues. Trimming left V 0 bases short and J 7 bases short, with 16 bases between. Germline V gene data show CDR1 as SGHRS and CDR2 as YFSETQ. The CDR3 DNA follows: TGCGCCAGCAGCTTGGAAGGTTCTACAGGGCGTGAAAAACTGTTTTTT. Protein product: CASSLEGSTGREKLFF.

This clone was seen a single time. The chain employs TRBV18 and TRBJ1-5, with 7 bases fitting TRBD1. Germline CDR1 KGHSH, CDR2 LQKENI. Germline trimming cut 7 bases from V and 5 bases from J; bases unmatched to any gene: 5. This CDR3 is 13 amino acids long. CDR3 protein: CASYEGADQPQHF. The CDR3 DNA is TGTGCCAGCTACGAGGGGGCGGATCAGCCCCAGCATTTT.

The chain uses TRBV2 and TRBJ2-7; D might be TRBD1 (6 bases). The CDR3 sequence is 13 residues long. Trimming left V 6 bases short and J 4 bases short, with 13 bases between. CDR1 and CDR2 (germline): SNHLY, FYNNEI. CDR3 sequence: CASRPDRIYEQYF. Written as DNA, the CDR3 is TGTGCCAGCAGGCCCGACAGGATATACGAGCAGTACTTC. The whole variable domain, filled in from reference TRBV2 and TRBJ2-7, reads EPEVTQTPSHQVTQMGQEVILRCVPISNHLYFYWYRQILGQKVEFLVSFYNNEISEKSEIFDDQFSVERPDGSNFTLKIRSTKLEDSAMYFCASRPDRIYEQYFGPGTRLTVT.

The rearrangement joins TRBV6-5 to TRBJ2-7, with 10 bases fitting TRBD1. CDR3 size: 15 residues. The V and J ends lost 6 bases and 6 bases, in that order; junction bases with no gene match: 11. Looked up from germline, CDR1 is MNHEY and CDR2 is SVGAGI. The CDR3 region has the DNA TGTGCCAGCAGCCGGGACAGGGGTCTCTTGGGCGAGCAGTACTTC. Its translation: CASSRDRGLLGEQYF.

The chain recombines TRBV3-1 (or the pseudogene TRBV3-2) with TRBJ1-2; D remains ambiguous. Trimming removed 0 bases at V and 8 bases at J, with 7 bases between. Germline V gene sequence: CDR1 LGHDT, CDR2 YNNKEL (reference sequence). CDR3 size: 12 residues. CDR3 in amino acids: CASSQEPQGYTF. CDR3 coding DNA: TGTGCCAGCAGCCAAGAGCCCCAGGGCTACACCTTC.

The chain couples TRBV4-2 to TRBJ1-3; D perhaps matches TRBD1 (6 bases). CDR1 and CDR2 (germline): LGHNA, YNFKEQ. V lost 1 base to trimming and J lost 4 bases, with 14 bases between them. This CDR3 contains 16 residues. The CDR3 region is CASSQAHKGVGNTIYF. CDR3 DNA: TGTGCCAGCAGCCAAGCCCACAAGGGGGTAGGAAACACCATATATTTT.

A note on this clone: Different DNA sequences within this sample yield the same CDR3. The rearrangement uses TRBV12-3 or TRBV12-4 and TRBJ1-2; TRBD1 matches 8 bases. There are 11 residues in the CDR3. V was clipped by 6 bases and J by 8 bases; unmatched bases: 2. Here the CDR3 reads CASSDRGGYTF. The CDR3 DNA reads TGTGCCAGCAGCGACAGGGGCGGCTACACCTTC.

J is TRBJ2-1 and V is TRBV27; D may be TRBD2 (5 bases). Trimming removed 3 bases from V and 10 bases from J, with 13 bases in between. There are 13 residues in the CDR3. Germline values: CDR1 MNHEY, CDR2 SMNVEV (reference sequence). The CDR3 here is CASSFLSGGEQFF. DNA of the CDR3: TGTGCCAGCAGTTTTTTGAGCGGCGGAGAGCAGTTCTTC.

The rearrangement links TRBV28 to TRBJ1-2; 11 bases match TRBD1. CDR3 size: 14 residues. The V gene end was trimmed by 6 bases and the J gene end by 8 bases; junction bases not matched to a gene: 8. Germline CDR1 and CDR2: MDHEN and SYDVKM. The CDR3 bases are TGTGCCAGCAGCCCCGGACAGGGGGCAGGGGGCTACACCTTC. Translating it yields CASSPGQGAGGYTF.

V usage is TRBV7-2 and J usage is TRBJ2-1; TRBD1 aligns across 7 bases. With V trimmed by 3 bases and J by 7 bases, 3 bases remained unmatched. This CDR3 region has 13 residues. CDR1 and CDR2 (germline): SGHTA, FQGNSA. For the CDR3, the DNA is TGTGCCAGCAGCTTTGGGACAGCTAATGAGCAGTTCTTC. Translation gives CASSFGTANEQFF.

This clone appeared once. The V gene is TRBV11-2, the J gene TRBJ2-7, with 13 bases matching TRBD2. Germline V lookup: CDR1 SGHAT, CDR2 FQNNGV. The junction had 8 bases not matched to a gene; V was cut back by 5 bases and J by 4 bases. This CDR3 region has 16 residues. The CDR3 bases are TGTGCCAGCAGCCCCGGACTAGCGGGAGCGCAGTACGAGCAGTACTTC. Its protein is CASSPGLAGAQYEQYF.

The V and J genes are TRBV6-5 and TRBJ2-1, with D uncertain. The CDR3 runs to 13 residues. CDR1 MNHEY and CDR2 SVGAGI come from the germline V gene. V was clipped by 3 bases and J by 8 bases, with 11 bases between them. DNA for the CDR3: TGTGCCAGCAGTTATTTTCCCCCCGATGAGCAGTTCTTC. This gives the protein CASSYFPPDEQFF.

J is TRBJ1-2 and V is TRBV2; D gene uncertain. The V end lost 2 bases, the J end lost 5 bases, and 12 bases lay between the germline ends. The V gene's germline CDR1 is SNHLY and CDR2 FYNNEI. CDR3 size: 14 residues. DNA for the CDR3: TGTGCCAGCAGTGAAATGGGAGGGAGGTATGGCTACACCTTC. The encoded protein is CASSEMGGRYGYTF.

The chain carries TRBV7-9 and TRBJ2-7; 7 bases fit TRBD2. From germline, CDR1 is SEHNR and CDR2 FQNEAQ (reference sequence). V was pared by 5 bases and J by 5 bases, with 3 bases of the junction left unmatched. The CDR3 runs 12 residues. This chain's CDR3 is CASSLTSDEQYF. DNA of the CDR3: TGTGCCAGCAGCCTCACTAGCGACGAGCAGTACTTC.

This clone was recorded only once. The chain recombines TRBV7-9 with TRBJ2-3; 7 bases agree with TRBD1. The germline CDR1 and CDR2 sequences are SEHNR and FQNEAQ (reference sequence). V was pared by 2 bases and J by 1 base, with 6 bases of the junction left unmatched. The CDR3 loop spans 16 amino acids. CDR3 DNA sequence: TGTGCCAGCAGCTTAAGAGGAACAGGGGGCACAGATACGCAGTATTTT. The encoded protein is CASSLRGTGGTDTQYF.

V is TRBV28 and J is TRBJ1-2, with 9 bases fitting TRBD1. V gave up 2 bases and J gave up 4 bases; unmatched junction bases: 14. This CDR3 has 18 amino acids. The germline CDR1 and CDR2 sequences are MDHEN and SYDVKM. CDR3 nucleotides: TGTGCCAGCAGTTTAACGAACCAAGGACAGGGGCTTTTCTATGGCTACACCTTC. Translation: CASSLTNQGQGLFYGYTF.

This chain joins TRBV10-1 and TRBJ1-1; a weak D match, TRBD1 (5 bases). The ends were cut back, 0 bases at V and 4 bases at J, with 9 bases in the middle. In germline, CDR1 is WNHNN, CDR2 SYGVQD (reference sequence). The CDR3 runs 14 residues. CDR3 in amino acids: CASSESGGSTEAFF. As DNA, the CDR3 is TGCGCCAGCAGTGAGTCCGGGGGTAGCACTGAAGCTTTCTTT.

V usage is TRBV27 and J usage is TRBJ1-1, with 7 bases matching TRBD1. Per the germline V gene, CDR1 is MNHEY and CDR2 is SMNVEV (reference sequence). Unmatched junction bases numbered 9, after V lost 3 bases and J lost 2 bases. The CDR3 runs 16 residues. The CDR3 spells CASSFSGTAGNTEAFF. DNA of the CDR3: TGTGCCAGCAGTTTTTCCGGGACAGCTGGAAACACTGAAGCTTTCTTT.

The CDR3 DNA reads as TGTGCCAGCAGTTCCGCAGTTCTTGGCTACGAGCAGTACTTC. Translation: CASSSAVLGYEQYF. The chain links TRBV28 to TRBJ2-7, with no clear D. Between the trimmed V and J ends, which lost 4 bases and 3 bases, there was a span of 13 bases. CDR3 size: 14 residues. Germline assignment: CDR1 MDHEN and CDR2 SYDVKM.

The genes are TRBV3-1 (or the pseudogene TRBV3-2) and TRBJ1-1; possibly TRBD1 for D (5 bases). V gave up 2 bases and J gave up 1 base, with 8 bases separating them. The CDR3 spans 14 residues. Germline V gives CDR1 LGHDT, CDR2 YNNKEL (reference sequence). CDR3 in amino acids: CASSQTGQNTEAFF. For the CDR3, the DNA is TGTGCCAGCAGCCAAACCGGACAGAACACTGAAGCTTTCTTT.

V usage is TRBV7-2 and J usage is TRBJ2-2, with TRBD2 matching 12 bases. The V gene end was trimmed by 5 bases and the J gene end by 6 bases; junction bases not matched to a gene: 7. CDR3 length: 16 residues. Per germline, CDR1 SGHTA and CDR2 FQGNSA. CDR3 protein: CASSLTSGRSAGELFF. DNA of the CDR3: TGTGCCAGCAGCCTGACTAGCGGGAGATCCGCCGGGGAGCTGTTTTTT.

V usage is TRBV11-3 and J usage is TRBJ2-1; 10 bases are shared with TRBD2. Germline loops: CDR1 SGHNT, CDR2 YENEEA. V shed 1 base and J 9 bases; nucleotides not matched to a gene: 9. The CDR3 has 16 amino acids. CDR3 coding DNA: TGTGCCAGCAGCTTAGGTCTAGCGGGAGTGGCGGGTGAGCAGTTCTTC. It yields the protein CASSLGLAGVAGEQFF.

The chain carries TRBV28 and TRBJ1-6; 7 bases match TRBD1. This CDR3 region has 19 residues. The junction had 20 bases not matched to a gene; V was cut back by 2 bases and J by 10 bases. CDR1 and CDR2 (germline): MDHEN, SYDVKM. The CDR3 region is CASSLGRGVKGAIPSPLHF. The DNA of the CDR3 is TGTGCCAGCAGTTTAGGACGGGGAGTTAAGGGGGCGATCCCCTCACCCCTCCACTTT.

This clone occurred once. V gene TRBV28 combines with J gene TRBJ1-1, with 10 nucleotides matching TRBD1. This CDR3 spans 14 amino acids. J gave up 3 bases and V 6 bases, and 4 bases lay outside the gene matches. Germline V gives CDR1 MDHEN, CDR2 SYDVKM. CDR3 coding DNA: TGTGCCAGCAGAGCAGGACAGGGGGACACTGAAGCTTTCTTT. Amino acids: CASRAGQGDTEAFF.

The chain recombines TRBV5-6 with TRBJ2-1; D not resolved. In germline, CDR1 is SGHDT, CDR2 YYEEEE. The CDR3 contains 12 residues. V dropped 3 bases and J dropped 2 bases, with 3 bases sitting between them. Here the CDR3 reads CASSSTYNEQFF. The CDR3 coding sequence is TGTGCCAGCAGCTCTACCTACAATGAGCAGTTCTTC.

This rearrangement joins TRBV9 to TRBJ2-3; tentative D call: TRBD2 (5 bases). The CDR3 runs to 20 residues. Germline CDR1 SGDLS, CDR2 YYNGEE. V lost 1 base and J lost 0, with 24 bases in between. This chain's CDR3 is CASSVPLALETTSSTDTQYF. The CDR3, as DNA: TGTGCCAGCAGCGTACCGCTAGCCTTGGAAACAACCTCTAGCACAGATACGCAGTATTTT.

For this clone: The germline gene is not matched at one end of the junction; a read error may be the cause. The chain joins TRBV5-1 to TRBJ2-7; 8 nucleotides match TRBD2. Germline V CDR1 and CDR2: SGHRS, YFSETQ. CDR3 length equals 14 residues. This CDR3 is CASTLDGGANEQYF. The CDR3 DNA follows: TGCGCCAGCACCTTGGACGGGGGGGCTAATGAGCAGTACTTC.

This chain uses TRBV15 with TRBJ1-1; no clear D. Trimming stripped 0 bases from V and 2 bases from J, with 13 bases between. The CDR3 is 16 amino acids. The germline V gene has CDR1 LNHNV and CDR2 YYDKDF (reference sequence). CDR3 residues: CATSRDAGTSNTEAFF. The CDR3 bases are TGTGCCACCAGCAGAGATGCGGGCACCTCCAACACTGAAGCTTTCTTT. The whole variable domain, remainder taken from reference TRBV15 and TRBJ1-1, is DAMVIQNPRYQVTQFGKPVTLSCSQTLNHNVMYWYQQKSSQAPKLLFHYYDKDFNNEADTPDNFQSRRPNTSFCFLDIRSPGLGDTAMYLCATSRDAGTSNTEAFFGQGTRLTVV.

This chain joins TRBV11-3 and TRBJ2-7, with TRBD1 matching over 9 bases. The CDR3 runs 13 residues. The germline gives CDR1 SGHNT, CDR2 YENEEA. The ends lost 4 bases at V and 4 bases at J; junction bases unmatched: 2. This CDR3 is CASSWGQGYEQYF. The CDR3 DNA is TGTGCCAGCAGCTGGGGACAGGGATACGAGCAGTACTTC.